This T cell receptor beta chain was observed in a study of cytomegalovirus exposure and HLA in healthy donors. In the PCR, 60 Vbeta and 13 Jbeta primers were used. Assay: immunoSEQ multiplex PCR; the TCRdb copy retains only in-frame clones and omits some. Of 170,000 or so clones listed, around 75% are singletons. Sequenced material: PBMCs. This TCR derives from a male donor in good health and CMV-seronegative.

CDR3 loop: CASSLFPGGPNEQFF. The CDR3 bases are TGCGCCAGCAGCTTGTTTCCGGGAGGGCCCAATGAGCAGTTCTTC. The rearrangement links TRBV5-1 to TRBJ2-1; TRBD2 matches at 8 bases. The CDR3 contains 15 residues. CDR1 SGHRS and CDR2 YFSETQ come from the germline V gene. J gave up 6 bases and V 1 base, and 6 bases lay outside the gene matches.